This T cell receptor beta chain was observed in a study of cytomegalovirus exposure and HLA in healthy donors. Per the germline V gene, CDR1 is SEHNR and CDR2 is FQNEAQ (reference sequence). V lost 4 bases to trimming and J lost 8 bases; unmatched junction nucleotides: 8. The CDR3 has 14 amino acids. Concerning this clone: The antigen remains unidentified.

Study findings and constraints: The CMV antigen specificity of three CMV-associated chains was confirmed through in vitro analysis. The study put 150 to 200 TCR beta chains on its list as cytomegalovirus-associated.

Assay: immunoSEQ multiplex PCR; the TCRdb copy retains only in-frame clones and omits some. The sample carries about 250,000 clones, roughly 87% recorded once. The clonotype originates from a man aged 18 to 29 in good health and CMV-seropositive. The chain is built from TRBV7-9 and TRBJ2-1, with 7 bases lining up with TRBD1. The sequencing input was PBMCs. DNA for the CDR3: TGTGCCAGCAGCTGGAACAGGGGATTGGATGAGCAGTTCTTC. Its translation: CASSWNRGLDEQFF.